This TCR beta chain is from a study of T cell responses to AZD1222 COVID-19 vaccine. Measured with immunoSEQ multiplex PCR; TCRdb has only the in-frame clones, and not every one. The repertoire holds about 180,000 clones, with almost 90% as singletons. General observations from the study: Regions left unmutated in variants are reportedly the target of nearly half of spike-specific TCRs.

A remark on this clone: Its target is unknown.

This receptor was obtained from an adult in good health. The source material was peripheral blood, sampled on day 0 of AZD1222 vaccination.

CDR3 in amino acids: CASRGGSTDTQYF. CDR3 nucleotides: TGTGCCAGCAGAGGGGGAAGCACAGATACGCAGTATTTT. The rearrangement joins TRBV28 to TRBJ2-3, with TRBD1 as a possible D gene (6 bases). The V and J ends lost 6 bases and 0 bases respectively, with 7 bases between them. The CDR3 has 13 residues. Germline values: CDR1 MDHEN, CDR2 SYDVKM.